This T cell receptor beta chain was retrieved from a study of cytomegalovirus exposure and HLA in healthy donors. Clones were sequenced by immunoSEQ multiplex PCR, and TCRdb holds only the in-frame ones, with some missing. This sample yields 170,000 or so clones, of which around 85% are seen a single time; roughly 15% belongs to the top ten. The CDR3 totals 12 residues. CDR1 is SGDLS, CDR2 YYNGEE, per germline. V was shortened by 3 bases and J by 3 bases, with 6 bases between the two germline ends. This TCR was sampled from a man between 18 and 29 years old in good health and CMV-seropositive. Sequencing was done on a sample of PBMCs. The rearrangement links TRBV9 to TRBJ1-1; D remains ambiguous. CDR3 residues: CASSAFDTEAFF. Written as DNA, the CDR3 is TGTGCCAGCAGCGCCTTCGACACTGAAGCTTTCTTT.